A single sample is the source of the 4 T cell receptor beta chains below, sequenced in a study of blood T cells in healthy people across ages. A second PCR of 7 to 11 cycles used a sample-barcoded 5' primer and a J-beta primer mix. TCRdb called the 5' RACE reads again in MiXCR, with one record for every CDR3 protein. The sample includes about 1.7 million distinct CDR3 sequences, 25% to 30% of them seen just once. Sequenced: blood. The receptor source for this set is a woman aged 30 to 39 in good health.

Comment on this clonotype: A much more abundant neighbour one base away suggests this may be a read error. The missing conserved phenylalanine or tryptophan at the end of this CDR3 makes a read error likely. In nucleotides, the CDR3 is TGCGCCAGCAGCCAATATAGTAGGGGTGTAGGAGATACGCAGTATTTG. It translates to CASSQYSRGVGDTQYL. This chain joins TRBV4-3 and TRBJ2-3; TRBD1 is a possible D gene (5 bases). V lost 2 bases, J lost 5 bases, and 17 bases lay in between. This CDR3 is 16 amino acids long. Germline CDR1 reads LGHNA; CDR2 reads YSLEER.

V is TRBV18 and J is TRBJ1-2; 8 bases map to TRBD1. J lost 4 bases, V lost 0 bases, and 4 bases had no gene match. This CDR3 has 15 amino acids. CDR1 KGHSH and CDR2 LQKENI come from the germline V gene. The CDR3 sequence: CASSPPTGVSYGYTF. For the CDR3, the DNA is TGTGCCAGCTCACCACCGACAGGGGTTAGCTATGGCTACACCTTC. The full variable domain, with the rest looked up from reference TRBV18 and TRBJ1-2, is NAGVMQNPRHLVRRRGQEARLRCSPMKGHSHVYWYRQLPEEGLKFMVYLQKENIIDESGMPKERFSAEFPKEGPSILRIQQVVRGDSAAYFCASSPPTGVSYGYTFGSGTRLTVV.

This chain uses TRBV4-3 with TRBJ2-5; 9 bases match TRBD2. This CDR3 region has 15 residues. V was pared by 0 bases and J by 5 bases, with 4 bases of the junction left unmatched. CDR1 is LGHNA, CDR2 YSLEER, per germline. CDR3 DNA: TGCGCCAGCAGCCAAGATCCCGCGGGAGGGGAGACCCAGTACTTC. Translating it yields CASSQDPAGGETQYF.

This clonotype appeared many times. This chain connects TRBV6-5 to TRBJ2-7, with 9 bases matching TRBD1. The germline gives CDR1 MNHEY, CDR2 SVGAGI. The CDR3 totals 17 residues. J lost 5 bases, V lost 2 bases, and 13 bases had no gene match. CDR3 in DNA: TGTGCCAGCAGTTACGTTCAACCGGGACAGGGAGGCAACGAGCAGTACTTC. This gives the protein CASSYVQPGQGGNEQYF.